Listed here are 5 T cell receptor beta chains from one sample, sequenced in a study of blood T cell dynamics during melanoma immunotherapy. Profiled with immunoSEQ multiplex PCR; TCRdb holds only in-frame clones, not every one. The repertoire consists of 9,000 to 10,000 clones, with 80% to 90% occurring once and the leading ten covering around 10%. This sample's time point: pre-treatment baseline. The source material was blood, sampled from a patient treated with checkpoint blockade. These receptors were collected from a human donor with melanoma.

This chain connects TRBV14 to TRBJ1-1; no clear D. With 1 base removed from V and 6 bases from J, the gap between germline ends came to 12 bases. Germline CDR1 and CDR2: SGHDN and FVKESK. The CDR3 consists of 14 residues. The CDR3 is CASSQVSWAAEAFF. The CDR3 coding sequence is TGTGCCAGCAGCCAAGTCAGTTGGGCGGCTGAAGCTTTCTTT.

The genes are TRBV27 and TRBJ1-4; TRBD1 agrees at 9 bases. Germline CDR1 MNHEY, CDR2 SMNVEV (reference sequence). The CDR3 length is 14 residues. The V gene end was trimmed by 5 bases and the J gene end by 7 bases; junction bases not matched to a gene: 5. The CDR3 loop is CASSRGTGFEKLFF. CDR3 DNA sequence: TGTGCCAGCAGTAGGGGGACAGGGTTTGAAAAACTGTTTTTT. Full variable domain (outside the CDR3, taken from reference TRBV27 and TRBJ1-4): EAQVTQNPRYLITVTGKKLTVTCSQNMNHEYMSWYRQDPGLGLRQIYYSMNVEVTDKGDVPEGYKVSRKEKRNFPLILESPSPNQTSLYFCASSRGTGFEKLFFGSGTQLSVL.

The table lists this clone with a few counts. CDR3 sequence (DNA): TGTGCCAGCAGCTTGGTTGCAAACCGGGCGGGTAATTCACCCCTCCACTTT. As protein: CASSLVANRAGNSPLHF. The genes are TRBV5-4 and TRBJ1-6; D is undetermined. Trimming took 0 bases from V and 6 from J, leaving 16 bases between them. The CDR3 is 17 amino acids. In germline, CDR1 is SGHNT, CDR2 YYREEE (reference sequence).

CDR3 nucleotide sequence: TGTGCCAGCAGCTTATCGGCGGCATTTGGCTACACCTTC. It codes for CASSLSAAFGYTF. V is TRBV7-8 and J is TRBJ1-2; D gene uncertain. Germline V CDR1 and CDR2: SGHVS, FQNEAQ. Trimming stripped 2 bases from V and 7 bases from J, with 11 bases between. The CDR3 sequence is 13 residues long.

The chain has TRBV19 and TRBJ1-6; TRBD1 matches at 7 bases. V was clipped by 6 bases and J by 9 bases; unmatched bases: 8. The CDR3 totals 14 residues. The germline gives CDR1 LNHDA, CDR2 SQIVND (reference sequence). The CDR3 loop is CASRITGASSPLHF. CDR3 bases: TGTGCCAGTAGAATAACAGGGGCCTCTTCACCCCTCCACTTT.